The 26 T cell receptor beta chains below were found in one sample sequenced in a study of cytomegalovirus exposure and HLA in healthy donors. PCR employed 60 Vbeta and 13 Jbeta primers. Only in-frame clones appear in the TCRdb table, and some are missing; sequencing was by immunoSEQ multiplex PCR. The table records some 190,000 clones, roughly four fifths of them present only once. Sequenced material: PBMCs. The receptor source for this set is a woman aged 25 to 39 in good health and CMV-seropositive.

This sequence joins TRBV28 and TRBJ2-7; 8 bases are shared with TRBD1. The CDR3 loop spans 12 amino acids. CDR1 and CDR2 from the germline V gene are MDHEN and SYDVKM. V dropped 5 bases and J dropped 13; count of bases not matched to a gene: 10. The CDR3 DNA follows: TGTGCCAGCAGTCCGACAGGGGAAGCGCCCTACTTC. Translated, it gives CASSPTGEAPYF. Looking up the rest from reference TRBV28 and TRBJ2-7 gives the full variable domain: DVKVTQSSRYLVKRTGEKVFLECVQDMDHENMFWYRQDPGLGLRLIYFSYDVKMKEKGDIPEGYSVSREKKERFSLILESASTNQTSMYLCASSPTGEAPYFGPGTRLTVT.

The chain is built from TRBV11-2 and TRBJ2-2, with D possibly being TRBD2 (6 bases). Trimming took off 0 bases at V and 7 bases at J, with 18 bases between the two ends. The length of the CDR3 is 17 residues. Germline assignment: CDR1 SGHAT and CDR2 FQNNGV. The CDR3 DNA reads as TGTGCCAGCAGCTTAGAATCGCGGCGGAGGGGTATCGGGGAGCTGTTTTTT. Protein product: CASSLESRRRGIGELFF.

This rearrangement joins TRBV28 to TRBJ2-5; weak D call: TRBD1 (6 bases). The J call is doubtful: the DNA matches TRBJ2-7 better. Per the germline V gene, CDR1 is MDHEN and CDR2 is SYDVKM. The CDR3 has 11 residues. CDR3 DNA: TGTGCCAGCAGGTCAGGGGTCGAGCAGTACTTC. Encoded protein: CASRSGVEQYF.

The J gene is TRBJ2-3, the V gene TRBV6-4; 11 bases are a match to TRBD1. The junction had 5 bases not matched to a gene; V was cut back by 0 bases and J by 6 bases. Germline V gene lookup returns CDR1 MRHNA and CDR2 SNTAGT. The length of the CDR3 is 16 residues. The CDR3 coding sequence is TGTGCCAGCAGTGACTCTGGACAGGGGGCCGCTGATACGCAGTATTTT. Translated: CASSDSGQGAADTQYF.

The V and J genes are TRBV6-1 and TRBJ2-5; tentative D call: TRBD1 (5 bases). V was trimmed by 2 bases and J by 4 bases, leaving 8 bases between them. There are 13 residues in the CDR3. Per the germline V gene, CDR1 is MNHNS and CDR2 is SASEGT. CDR3 residues: CASSEWQGETQYF. CDR3 coding DNA: TGTGCCAGCAGTGAATGGCAGGGAGAGACCCAGTACTTC.

The chain carries TRBV15 and TRBJ2-1; 11 nucleotides agree with TRBD2. There are 18 residues in the CDR3. Trimming removed 5 bases from V and 4 bases from J; junction bases left unmatched: 13. Germline V gene data show CDR1 as LNHNV and CDR2 as YYDKDF (reference sequence). CDR3 sequence reads: CATSSSALAGVAYNEQFF. CDR3 coding DNA: TGTGCCACCAGCTCCTCAGCACTAGCGGGAGTAGCATACAATGAGCAGTTCTTC.

Notes on this clone: This sample also contains other DNA sequences that code for the same CDR3. The chain is built from TRBV19 and TRBJ2-7; 7 bases align to TRBD2. Trimming took 1 base from V and 1 from J; bases not matched to a gene: 4. In germline, CDR1 is LNHDA, CDR2 SQIVND (reference sequence). The CDR3 is 15 residues long. The CDR3 DNA sequence: TGTGCCAGTAGTATAGGCGGGGGACGTTCCTACGAGCAGTACTTC. Its translation is CASSIGGGRSYEQYF.

The chain recombines TRBV7-2 with TRBJ1-1, with D perhaps matching TRBD1 (6 bases). The CDR3 covers 13 residues. Between the trimmed V and J ends, which lost 6 bases and 3 bases, there was a span of 11 bases. Looked up from germline, CDR1 is SGHTA and CDR2 is FQGNSA. This CDR3 reads CASSSQGYTEAFF. As DNA, the CDR3 is TGTGCCAGCAGTTCTCAGGGGTACACTGAAGCTTTCTTT.

This chain joins TRBV27 and TRBJ1-4; tentatively, D is TRBD1 (5 bases). From germline, CDR1 is MNHEY and CDR2 SMNVEV (reference sequence). V lost 3 bases to trimming and J lost 4 bases, with 9 bases between them. This CDR3 has 14 residues. CDR3 sequence reads: CASSFEQDNEKLFF. CDR3 in DNA: TGTGCCAGCAGTTTCGAACAGGATAATGAAAAACTGTTTTTT. The full variable domain, completed using reference TRBV27 and TRBJ1-4, is EAQVTQNPRYLITVTGKKLTVTCSQNMNHEYMSWYRQDPGLGLRQIYYSMNVEVTDKGDVPEGYKVSRKEKRNFPLILESPSPNQTSLYFCASSFEQDNEKLFFGSGTQLSVL.

In this sample, this clone turned up a few times. This rearrangement joins TRBV2 to TRBJ2-7, with TRBD2 matching 13 bases. The CDR3 covers 16 residues. Germline lookup yields CDR1 SNHLY and CDR2 FYNNEI. J was trimmed by 4 bases and V by 4 bases; bases with no gene match: 7. For the CDR3, the DNA is TGTGCCAGCAGTGGGGTGGGACTAGCGGGGAGTTACGAGCAGTACTTC. Protein: CASSGVGLAGSYEQYF.

The rearrangement uses TRBV19 and TRBJ1-5, with D perhaps TRBD1 (5 bases). The CDR3 has 15 residues. The V end lost 5 bases, the J end lost 1 base, and 12 bases lay between the germline ends. Germline lookup yields CDR1 LNHDA and CDR2 SQIVND (reference sequence). CDR3 nucleotide sequence: TGTGCCAGTAGTGCCCCCAGGGTAAGCAATCAGCCCCAGCATTTT. Its translation is CASSAPRVSNQPQHF.

The chain is built from TRBV7-9 and TRBJ1-4; D uncertain. This CDR3 spans 10 amino acids. V was pared by 5 bases and J by 8 bases, with 3 bases between. CDR1 and CDR2 from the germline V gene are SEHNR and FQNEAQ (reference sequence). The CDR3 coding sequence is TGTGCCAGCAGCGGCGAAAAACTGTTTTTT. Translating it yields CASSGEKLFF.

The rearrangement joins TRBV5-4 to TRBJ1-2; D might be TRBD1 (5 bases). V was shortened by 6 bases and J by 7 bases, with 13 bases between the two germline ends. The length of the CDR3 is 12 residues. Germline V gene data show CDR1 as SGHNT and CDR2 as YYREEE (reference sequence). CDR3 nucleotides: TGTGCCAGCACCCCAAGAAGGGGTGGCTACACCTTC. Protein product: CASTPRRGGYTF.

The chain links TRBV7-2 to TRBJ1-1; a possible D gene is TRBD1 (5 bases). The ends were cut back, 5 bases at V and 1 base at J, with 11 bases in the middle. Germline loops: CDR1 SGHTA, CDR2 FQGNSA. The CDR3 is 14 amino acids. For the CDR3, the DNA is TGTGCCAGCAGCGCCTACGGACAGAACACTGAAGCTTTCTTT. Amino acids: CASSAYGQNTEAFF.

The chain joins TRBV5-4 to TRBJ2-5; the match to TRBD1 covers 12 bases. Germline CDR1 SGHNT, CDR2 YYREEE (reference sequence). CDR3 length: 19 residues. V shed 0 bases and J 3 bases; nucleotides not matched to a gene: 12. CDR3 residues: CASSLVGQGALESEETQYF. Here the CDR3 DNA reads TGTGCCAGCAGCTTGGTGGGACAGGGGGCATTAGAAAGTGAAGAGACCCAGTACTTC.

The chain links TRBV18 to TRBJ2-3; 7 bases are a match to TRBD1. The germline V gene has CDR1 KGHSH and CDR2 LQKENI. V lost 3 bases and J lost 1; bases outside the gene matches: 7. The CDR3 runs 16 residues. As DNA, the CDR3 is TGTGCCAGCTCACCGAACAGGGGATCGGGCACAGATACGCAGTATTTT. This translates into CASSPNRGSGTDTQYF.

This clone was seen only once. The genes are TRBV9 and TRBJ2-7; 7 bases match TRBD1. Unmatched junction bases numbered 4, after V lost 0 bases and J lost 4 bases. This CDR3 comprises 14 residues. Germline V lookup: CDR1 SGDLS, CDR2 YYNGEE. In nucleotides, the CDR3 is TGTGCCAGCAGCGTAGCTCTACAGGGGTACGAGCAGTACTTC. The encoded protein is CASSVALQGYEQYF.

This clone was recorded a few times. The chain combines TRBV2 with TRBJ2-2; D possibly corresponds to TRBD2 (5 bases). Germline V gives CDR1 SNHLY, CDR2 FYNNEI. CDR3 length: 14 amino acids. V was trimmed by 4 bases and J by 4 bases, leaving 10 bases between them. CDR3 sequence reads: CASSGRNPTGELFF. The CDR3 DNA is TGTGCCAGCAGTGGGAGGAATCCCACCGGGGAGCTGTTTTTT.

The chain joins TRBV19 to TRBJ2-3; 10 positions match TRBD2. The V segment lost 10 bases and the J segment 4 bases; nucleotides outside the gene matches: 11. Germline V gene data show CDR1 as LNHDA and CDR2 as SQIVND (reference sequence). The CDR3 spans 15 residues. Here the CDR3 reads CATTRLAGVADTQYF. The CDR3 nucleotides read TGTGCCACCACGAGGCTAGCGGGAGTCGCAGATACGCAGTATTTT.

The chain couples TRBV7-6 to TRBJ2-7, with TRBD2 identical over 7 bases. Germline V CDR1 and CDR2: SGHVS, FNYEAQ. Trimming removed 5 bases from V and 5 bases from J; junction bases left unmatched: 6. The CDR3 covers 13 residues. In DNA form, the CDR3 reads TGTGCCAGCAGCCCACCAAGCGGGAACGAGCAGTACTTC. Translation: CASSPPSGNEQYF.

The genes are TRBV5-1 and TRBJ2-7; 7 bases are shared with TRBD1. Trimming took 0 bases from V and 0 from J; bases not matched to a gene: 12. The germline V gene has CDR1 SGHRS and CDR2 YFSETQ. The length of the CDR3 is 18 residues. This CDR3 reads CASSLGFVQGKISYEQYF. CDR3 DNA: TGCGCCAGCAGCTTGGGCTTTGTACAGGGGAAAATCTCCTACGAGCAGTACTTC.

This chain uses TRBV27 with TRBJ2-1, with 9 bases identical to TRBD1. V shed 7 bases, J shed 2 bases, and the junction held 3 bases outside the gene matches. Per the germline V gene, CDR1 is MNHEY and CDR2 is SMNVEV (reference sequence). This CDR3 contains 14 residues. CDR3: CASNRQGAYNEQFF. Here the CDR3 DNA reads TGTGCCAGCAACCGACAGGGGGCCTACAATGAGCAGTTCTTC.

This chain links TRBV2 with TRBJ2-1, with 9 bases identical to TRBD2. With 1 base clipped from V and 2 bases from J, the junction kept 9 bases outside the gene matches. The CDR3 length is 18 residues. Germline-derived CDR1 and CDR2 are SNHLY and FYNNEI. For the CDR3, the DNA is TGTGCCAGCAGTGAAGAGGGTCCTAGCGGGGTCACCTACAATGAGCAGTTCTTC. Encoded protein: CASSEEGPSGVTYNEQFF.

The chain uses TRBV7-9 and TRBJ2-1; TRBD2 agrees at 7 bases. This CDR3 is built from 15 residues. Germline V gives CDR1 SEHNR, CDR2 FQNEAQ (reference sequence). In DNA, the CDR3 is TGTGCTCTCGAGGTTGTCGGGAGGCGTTACAATGAGCAGTTCTTC. Translating it yields CALEVVGRRYNEQFF.

The chain joins TRBV5-1 to TRBJ1-1, with 10 positions matching TRBD1. Germline assignment: CDR1 SGHRS and CDR2 YFSETQ. This CDR3 is built from 14 residues. Losses at the gene ends were 4 bases for V and 4 bases for J; bases not matched to a gene: 4. This chain's CDR3 is CASSQGQGFTEAFF. Here the CDR3 DNA reads TGCGCCAGCAGCCAGGGACAGGGGTTCACTGAAGCTTTCTTT.

This sequence joins TRBV6-5 and TRBJ2-1, with a possible D match to TRBD2 (6 bases). Per germline, CDR1 MNHEY and CDR2 SVGAGI. V shed 7 bases and J shed 13 bases, with 23 bases lying between them. The CDR3 extends over 14 amino acids. Written as DNA, the CDR3 is TGTGCCAGCACCCCGAAAAGGCTGTGGGGGGTCCAGTTCTTC. The encoded protein is CASTPKRLWGVQFF.